This T cell receptor beta chain was sequenced for a study of blood T cell repertoires in COVID-19. Study as a whole: Sources were T cells, B-cell-depleted T cells, or PBMCs; the material itself was cDNA or gDNA.

Here immunoSEQ multiplex PCR was the method, and the copy in TCRdb shows in-frame clones only, minus some. The table includes fewer than 85,000 clones, roughly four fifths detected once. This clone has only a few counts. This sequence originates from a man aged 25 to 40 with COVID-19, enrolled during active disease. Sequenced input: peripheral blood.

The CDR3 here is CASSLPQGSGELFF. The CDR3, as DNA: TGTGCCAGCAGCTTACCCCAGGGGAGCGGGGAGCTGTTTTTT. The chain is built from TRBV7-9 and TRBJ2-2; D perhaps matches TRBD1 (6 bases). The CDR3 totals 14 residues. Looked up from germline, CDR1 is SEHNR and CDR2 is FQNEAQ (reference sequence). With 2 bases removed from V and 7 bases from J, the gap between germline ends came to 11 bases.